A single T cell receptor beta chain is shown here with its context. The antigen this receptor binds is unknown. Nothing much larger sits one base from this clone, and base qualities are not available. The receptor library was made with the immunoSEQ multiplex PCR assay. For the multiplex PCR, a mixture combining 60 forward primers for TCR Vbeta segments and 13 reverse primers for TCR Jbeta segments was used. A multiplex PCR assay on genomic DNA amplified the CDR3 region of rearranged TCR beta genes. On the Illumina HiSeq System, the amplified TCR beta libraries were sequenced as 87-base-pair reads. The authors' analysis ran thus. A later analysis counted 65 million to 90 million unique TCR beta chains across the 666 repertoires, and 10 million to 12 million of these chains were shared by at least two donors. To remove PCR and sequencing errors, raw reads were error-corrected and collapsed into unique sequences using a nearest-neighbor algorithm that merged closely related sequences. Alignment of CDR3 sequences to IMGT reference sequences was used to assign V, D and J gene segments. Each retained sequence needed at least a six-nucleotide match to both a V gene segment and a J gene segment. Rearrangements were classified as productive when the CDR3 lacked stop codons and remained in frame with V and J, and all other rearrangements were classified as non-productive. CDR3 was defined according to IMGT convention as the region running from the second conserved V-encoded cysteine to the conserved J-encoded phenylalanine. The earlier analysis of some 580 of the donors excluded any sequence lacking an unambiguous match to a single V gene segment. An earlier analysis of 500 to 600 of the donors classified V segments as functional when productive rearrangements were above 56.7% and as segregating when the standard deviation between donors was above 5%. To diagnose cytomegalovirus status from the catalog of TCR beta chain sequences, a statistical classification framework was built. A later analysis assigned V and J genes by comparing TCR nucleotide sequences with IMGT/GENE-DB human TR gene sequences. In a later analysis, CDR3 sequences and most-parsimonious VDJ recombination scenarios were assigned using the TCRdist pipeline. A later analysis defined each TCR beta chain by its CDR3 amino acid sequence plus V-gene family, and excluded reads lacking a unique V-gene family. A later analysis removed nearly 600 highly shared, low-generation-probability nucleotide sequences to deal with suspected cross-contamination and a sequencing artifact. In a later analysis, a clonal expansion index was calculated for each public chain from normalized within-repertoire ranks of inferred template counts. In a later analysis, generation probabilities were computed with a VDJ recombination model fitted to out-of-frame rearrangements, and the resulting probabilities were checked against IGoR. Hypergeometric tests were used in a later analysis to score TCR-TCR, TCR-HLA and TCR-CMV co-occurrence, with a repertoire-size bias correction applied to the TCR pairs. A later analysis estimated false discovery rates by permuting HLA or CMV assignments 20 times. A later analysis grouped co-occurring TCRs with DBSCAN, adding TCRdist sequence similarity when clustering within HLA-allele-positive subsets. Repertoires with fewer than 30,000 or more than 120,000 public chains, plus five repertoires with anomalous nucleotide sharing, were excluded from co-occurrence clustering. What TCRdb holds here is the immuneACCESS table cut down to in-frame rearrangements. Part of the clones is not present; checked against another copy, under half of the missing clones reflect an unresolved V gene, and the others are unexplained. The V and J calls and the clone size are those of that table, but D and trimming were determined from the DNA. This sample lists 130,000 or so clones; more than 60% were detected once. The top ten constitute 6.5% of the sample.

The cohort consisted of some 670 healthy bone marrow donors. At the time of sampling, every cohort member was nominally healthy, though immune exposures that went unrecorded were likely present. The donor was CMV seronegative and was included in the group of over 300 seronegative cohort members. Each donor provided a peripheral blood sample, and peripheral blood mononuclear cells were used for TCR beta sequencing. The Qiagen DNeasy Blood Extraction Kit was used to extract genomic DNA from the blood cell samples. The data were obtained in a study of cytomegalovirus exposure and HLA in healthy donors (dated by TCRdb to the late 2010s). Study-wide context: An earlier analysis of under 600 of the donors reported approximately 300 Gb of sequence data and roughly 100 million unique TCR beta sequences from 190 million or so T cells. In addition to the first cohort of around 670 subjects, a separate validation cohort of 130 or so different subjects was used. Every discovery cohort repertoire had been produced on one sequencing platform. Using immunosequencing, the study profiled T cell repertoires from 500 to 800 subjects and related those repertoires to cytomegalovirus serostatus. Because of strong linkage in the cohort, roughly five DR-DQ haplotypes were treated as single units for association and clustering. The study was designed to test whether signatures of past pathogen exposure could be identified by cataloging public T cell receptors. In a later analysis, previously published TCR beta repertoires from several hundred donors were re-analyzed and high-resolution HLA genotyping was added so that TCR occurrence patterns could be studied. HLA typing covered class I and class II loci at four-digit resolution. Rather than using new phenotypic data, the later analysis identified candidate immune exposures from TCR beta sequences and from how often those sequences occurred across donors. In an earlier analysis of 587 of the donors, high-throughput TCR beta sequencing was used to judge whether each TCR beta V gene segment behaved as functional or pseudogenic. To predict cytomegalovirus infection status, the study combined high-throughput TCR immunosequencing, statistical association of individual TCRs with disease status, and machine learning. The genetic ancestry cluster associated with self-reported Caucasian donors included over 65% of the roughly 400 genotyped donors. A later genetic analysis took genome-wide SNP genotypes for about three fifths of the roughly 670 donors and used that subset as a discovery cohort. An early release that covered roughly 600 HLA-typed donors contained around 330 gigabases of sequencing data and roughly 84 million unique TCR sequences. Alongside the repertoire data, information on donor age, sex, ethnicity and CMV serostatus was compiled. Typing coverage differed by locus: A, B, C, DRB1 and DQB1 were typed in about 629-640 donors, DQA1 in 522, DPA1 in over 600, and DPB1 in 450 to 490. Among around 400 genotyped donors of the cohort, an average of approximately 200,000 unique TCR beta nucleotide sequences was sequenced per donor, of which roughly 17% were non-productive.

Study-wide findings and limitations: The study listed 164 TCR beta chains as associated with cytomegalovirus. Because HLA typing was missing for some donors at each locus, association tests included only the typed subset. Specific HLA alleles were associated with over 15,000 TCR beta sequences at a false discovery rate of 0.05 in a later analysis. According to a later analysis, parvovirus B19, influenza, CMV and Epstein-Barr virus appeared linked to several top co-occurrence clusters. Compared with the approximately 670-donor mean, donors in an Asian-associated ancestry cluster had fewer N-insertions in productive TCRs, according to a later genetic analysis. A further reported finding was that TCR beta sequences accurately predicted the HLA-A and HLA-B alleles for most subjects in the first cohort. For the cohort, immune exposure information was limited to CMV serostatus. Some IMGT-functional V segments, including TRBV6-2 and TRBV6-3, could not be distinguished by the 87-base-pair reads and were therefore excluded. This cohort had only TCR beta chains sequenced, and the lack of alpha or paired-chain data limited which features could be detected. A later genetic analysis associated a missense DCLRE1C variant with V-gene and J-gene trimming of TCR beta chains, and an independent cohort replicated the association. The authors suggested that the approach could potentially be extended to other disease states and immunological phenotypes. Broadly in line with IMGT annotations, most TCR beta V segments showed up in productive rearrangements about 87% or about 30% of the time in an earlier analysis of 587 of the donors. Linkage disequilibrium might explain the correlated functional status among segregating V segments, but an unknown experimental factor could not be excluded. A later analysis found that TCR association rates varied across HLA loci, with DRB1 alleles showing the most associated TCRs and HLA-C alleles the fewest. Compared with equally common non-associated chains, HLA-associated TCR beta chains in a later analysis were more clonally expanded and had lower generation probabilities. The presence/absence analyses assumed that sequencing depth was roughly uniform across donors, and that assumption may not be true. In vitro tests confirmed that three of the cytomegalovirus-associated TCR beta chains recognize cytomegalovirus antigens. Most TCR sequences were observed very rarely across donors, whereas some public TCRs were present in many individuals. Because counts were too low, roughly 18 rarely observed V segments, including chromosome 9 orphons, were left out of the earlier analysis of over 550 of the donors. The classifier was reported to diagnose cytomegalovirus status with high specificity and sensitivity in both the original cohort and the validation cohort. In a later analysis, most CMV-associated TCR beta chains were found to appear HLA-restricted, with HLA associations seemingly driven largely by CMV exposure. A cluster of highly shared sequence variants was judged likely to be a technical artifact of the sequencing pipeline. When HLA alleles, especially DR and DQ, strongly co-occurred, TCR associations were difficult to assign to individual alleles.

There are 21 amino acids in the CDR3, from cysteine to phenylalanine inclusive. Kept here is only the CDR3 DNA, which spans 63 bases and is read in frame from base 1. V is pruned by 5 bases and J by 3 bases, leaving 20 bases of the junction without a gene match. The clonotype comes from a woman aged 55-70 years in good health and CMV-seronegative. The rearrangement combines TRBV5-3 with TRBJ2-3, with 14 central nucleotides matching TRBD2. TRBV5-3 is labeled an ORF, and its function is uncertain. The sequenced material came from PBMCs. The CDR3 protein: CARSLKGLAGAQGGGTDTQYF. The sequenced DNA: TGTGCCAGAAGTCTGAAGGGACTAGCGGGAGCCCAAGGGGGTGGGACAGATACGCAGTATTTT.